A single sample gave rise to the 29 T cell receptor beta chains below, sequenced in a study of glioma-infiltrating T cells after dendritic cell vaccination. Sequencing used immunoSEQ multiplex PCR; TCRdb keeps in-frame clones, though not all of them. The data show roughly 100,000 clones, roughly four fifths seen once. The sequenced sample was blood, obtained before dendritic cell vaccination. Receptors were obtained from a human donor with glioblastoma.

This clone came up a few times. CDR3 residues: CALQGVTGELFF. DNA of the CDR3: TGTGCCCTACAAGGGGTAACCGGGGAGCTGTTTTTT. The V call is TRBV19, the J call TRBJ2-2, with D possibly TRBD1 on 5 matching bases. Germline V lookup: CDR1 LNHDA, CDR2 SQIVND (reference sequence). Trimming pared 11 bases from V and 5 bases from J, leaving 12 bases between. The CDR3 extends over 12 amino acids.

This chain links TRBV6-5 with TRBJ2-3, with D perhaps matching TRBD1 (6 bases). The V end lost 4 bases, the J end lost 4 bases, and 12 bases lay between the germline ends. The germline CDR1 and CDR2 sequences are MNHEY and SVGAGI. The length of the CDR3 is 14 residues. CDR3 sequence: CASSSTGWADTQYF. The CDR3 DNA is TGTGCCAGCAGTTCGACAGGTTGGGCAGATACGCAGTATTTT.

This clone has only one observation. The chain employs TRBV6-6 and TRBJ2-7, with unresolved D. Germline V lookup: CDR1 MNHNY, CDR2 SVGAGI (reference sequence). The CDR3 has 15 residues. Trimming removed 6 bases from V and 1 base from J, with 16 bases in between. The CDR3 nucleotides read TGTGCCAGCAGCCGAAACACACTGGAGTCCTACGAGCAGTACTTC. It is translated as CASSRNTLESYEQYF.

The rearrangement links TRBV7-9 to TRBJ2-2; D possibly corresponds to TRBD1 (5 bases). The V gene's germline CDR1 is SEHNR and CDR2 FQNEAQ (reference sequence). The ends were cut back, 3 bases at V and 3 bases at J, with 8 bases in the middle. This CDR3 has 14 residues. CDR3 amino acids: CASSFDSYTGELFF. CDR3 DNA sequence: TGTGCCAGCAGCTTTGACAGCTACACCGGGGAGCTGTTTTTT.

CDR3 coding DNA: TGTGCCAGCAGCCGACCTGGGACAGGGGCATACAATGAGCAGTTCTTC. This gives the protein CASSRPGTGAYNEQFF. The rearrangement joins TRBV27 to TRBJ2-1; TRBD1 agrees at 10 bases. This CDR3 comprises 16 residues. Germline-derived CDR1 and CDR2 are MNHEY and SMNVEV (reference sequence). Trimming cost V 6 bases and J 4 bases; bases outside gene matches: 9.

The V call is TRBV5-4, the J call TRBJ1-1; 8 bases line up with TRBD1. The CDR3 runs 18 residues. V lost 2 bases to trimming and J lost 4 bases; unmatched junction nucleotides: 16. Germline CDR1 and CDR2: SGHNT and YYREEE (reference sequence). The CDR3 bases are TGTGCCAGCAGCTTACCAGGGGGCCTCTTCAGGGGTATCACTGAAGCTTTCTTT. Residues: CASSLPGGLFRGITEAFF.

The gene calls are TRBV7-9 and TRBJ2-7, with D maybe TRBD2 (6 bases). The V and J ends lost 5 bases and 1 base respectively, with 12 bases between them. The CDR3 totals 14 residues. The germline gives CDR1 SEHNR, CDR2 FQNEAQ (reference sequence). The DNA of the CDR3 is TGTGCCAGCAGCCAGGAGGGCAGGTCCTACGAGCAGTACTTC. It is translated as CASSQEGRSYEQYF.

The rearrangement uses TRBV5-4 and TRBJ2-2; 8 bases align to TRBD2. The CDR3 spans 15 residues. Germline CDR1 reads SGHNT; CDR2 reads YYREEE (reference sequence). With V trimmed by 10 bases and J by 4 bases, 12 bases remained unmatched. Written as DNA, the CDR3 is TGTGCCGTCCTTAGGGCGGGGGGCGGCACCGGGGAGCTGTTTTTT. Translating gives CAVLRAGGGTGELFF.

This clone was picked up a small number of times. The chain employs TRBV4-3 and TRBJ1-4; weak D call: TRBD1 (6 bases). CDR1 and CDR2 (germline): LGHNA, YSLEER. V lost 4 bases to trimming and J lost 1 base, with 10 bases between them. CDR3 size: 15 residues. Written as DNA, the CDR3 is TGCGCCAGCAGCCTTACAGGGCTAACTAATGAAAAACTGTTTTTT. Its translation is CASSLTGLTNEKLFF.

The V and J genes are TRBV6-5 and TRBJ2-7; D unresolved. The CDR3 has 15 amino acids. Germline-derived CDR1 and CDR2 are MNHEY and SVGAGI. V dropped 0 bases and J dropped 2 bases, with 11 bases sitting between them. The CDR3 DNA follows: TGTGCCAGCAGTTACTCGAGAGCCAGGCCCTACGAGCAGTACTTC. As protein: CASSYSRARPYEQYF.

The chain uses TRBV19 and TRBJ2-2; 13 bases are shared with TRBD2. The V gene's germline CDR1 is LNHDA and CDR2 SQIVND (reference sequence). The CDR3 runs to 18 residues. The V and J ends lost 5 bases and 0 bases, in that order; junction bases with no gene match: 6. The CDR3 sequence: CASSGGLAGHPNTGELFF. The CDR3, as DNA: TGTGCCAGTAGTGGGGGACTAGCGGGACACCCGAACACCGGGGAGCTGTTTTTT.

The chain recombines TRBV11-3 with TRBJ1-2; D remains ambiguous. The CDR3 sequence is 14 residues long. The germline V gene encodes CDR1 SGHNT and CDR2 YENEEA. V dropped 5 bases and J dropped 5 bases, with 15 bases sitting between them. The CDR3 region is CASSPTLAGYGYTF. The CDR3 DNA reads TGTGCCAGCAGCCCCACCCTGGCGGGATATGGCTACACCTTC.

This clone came up a few times. The chain recombines TRBV9 with TRBJ2-1; 9 positions match TRBD2. The CDR3 has 15 residues. Germline V gene sequence: CDR1 SGDLS, CDR2 YYNGEE. With 4 bases clipped from V and 3 bases from J, the junction kept 5 bases outside the gene matches. CDR3 DNA sequence: TGTGCCAGCAGCCAGACTAGCGGAGACTACAATGAGCAGTTCTTC. Translation: CASSQTSGDYNEQFF.

This chain joins TRBV27 and TRBJ1-5; D is unresolved. Germline V gene data show CDR1 as MNHEY and CDR2 as SMNVEV (reference sequence). Deletions cut 7 bases from V and 0 bases from J, with 13 bases between. This CDR3 spans 15 amino acids. The CDR3 nucleotides are TGTGCCAGCAAGGTCCTGGAGGATAGCAATCAGCCCCAGCATTTT. Residues: CASKVLEDSNQPQHF.

This clone appeared a single time. The chain employs TRBV2 and TRBJ2-7, with 12 bases aligning to TRBD2. This CDR3 contains 16 residues. V gave up 4 bases and J gave up 2 bases; unmatched junction bases: 6. The V gene's germline CDR1 is SNHLY and CDR2 FYNNEI. CDR3 DNA: TGTGCCAGCAGTGGCCTAGCGGGGGGGATCGCCTACGAGCAGTACTTC. Protein: CASSGLAGGIAYEQYF.

The V call is TRBV7-2, the J call TRBJ1-1, with D possibly being TRBD1 (6 bases). The CDR3 spans 15 residues. Trimming took off 4 bases at V and 0 bases at J, with 12 bases between the two ends. Germline V gene data show CDR1 as SGHTA and CDR2 as FQGNSA. Here the CDR3 reads CASSSQTGVNTEAFF. CDR3 bases: TGTGCCAGCAGCTCTCAGACAGGCGTGAACACTGAAGCTTTCTTT.

With regard to this clone: Other DNA sequences in this sample translate to the same CDR3. The genes are TRBV5-6 and TRBJ2-5; a weak D match, TRBD2 (6 bases). The CDR3 has 15 residues. The V gene's germline CDR1 is SGHDT and CDR2 YYEEEE. Trimming removed 2 bases at V and 5 bases at J, with 16 bases between. The chain's CDR3 is CASSFTGVGRETQYF. The CDR3 DNA is TGTGCCAGCAGCTTTACGGGGGTTGGGAGGGAGACCCAGTACTTC.

The V and J genes are TRBV4-1 and TRBJ1-1; 9 bases are shared with TRBD1. CDR1 and CDR2 from the germline V gene are MGHRA and YSYEKL. The CDR3 contains 16 residues. J was trimmed by 2 bases and V by 4 bases; bases with no gene match: 8. CDR3 DNA sequence: TGCGCCAGCAGCCCGCTTTACAGGGGGCGAAACACTGAAGCTTTCTTT. It translates to CASSPLYRGRNTEAFF.

The chain is built from TRBV18 and TRBJ1-2, with 7 nucleotides matching TRBD1. The CDR3 is made up of 15 amino acids. J lost 8 bases, V lost 1 base, and 10 bases had no gene match. Germline V gene data show CDR1 as KGHSH and CDR2 as LQKENI. This CDR3 is CASSPQTGTALGYTF. The CDR3 DNA is TGTGCCAGCTCACCACAGACAGGGACGGCATTGGGCTACACCTTC.

The V call is TRBV7-9, the J call TRBJ1-3; a possible D gene is TRBD1 (6 bases). The CDR3 totals 18 residues. The V and J ends lost 0 bases and 0 bases respectively, with 15 bases between them. CDR1 and CDR2 from the germline V gene are SEHNR and FQNEAQ (reference sequence). The CDR3 sequence: CASSLARGLPSSGNTIYF. The DNA of the CDR3 is TGTGCCAGCAGCTTAGCGCGGGGGCTGCCCTCCTCTGGAAACACCATATATTTT.

V gene TRBV6-6 combines with J gene TRBJ2-5; TRBD2 matches 7 bases. Per the germline V gene, CDR1 is MNHNY and CDR2 is SVGAGI (reference sequence). The V and J ends lost 4 bases and 1 base, in that order; junction bases with no gene match: 9. This CDR3 region has 16 residues. Here the CDR3 DNA reads TGTGCCAGCAGTTCCATTCTGCGGGGGTCCCAAGAGACCCAGTACTTC. It is translated as CASSSILRGSQETQYF.

This clone was recorded only once. The chain combines TRBV11-1 with TRBJ1-1; 8 nucleotides align to TRBD1. The ends lost 6 bases at V and 4 bases at J; junction bases unmatched: 7. Germline V CDR1 and CDR2: SGHAT, FQDESV (reference sequence). The CDR3 consists of 14 residues. The CDR3 DNA is TGTGCCAGCAGGGACAGGGCAGGTAGCACTGAAGCTTTCTTT. Its protein product is CASRDRAGSTEAFF.

The chain uses TRBV9 and TRBJ1-3; D not resolved. V lost 0 bases and J 8 bases, leaving 9 bases between the germline ends. This CDR3 has 13 residues. The V gene's germline CDR1 is SGDLS and CDR2 YYNGEE. CDR3 amino acids: CASSVGSPDTIYF. The CDR3 coding sequence is TGTGCCAGCAGCGTAGGGTCCCCGGACACCATATATTTT. The variable domain in full, with the rest retrieved from reference TRBV9 and TRBJ1-3, is DSGVTQTPKHLITATGQRVTLRCSPRSGDLSVYWYQQSLDQGLQFLIQYYNGEERAKGNILERFSAQQFPDLHSELNLSSLELGDSALYFCASSVGSPDTIYFGEGSWLTVV.

V gene TRBV14 combines with J gene TRBJ1-2; 9 bases match TRBD1. The CDR3 is 16 amino acids. V gave up 5 bases and J gave up 4 bases; unmatched junction bases: 11. CDR1 and CDR2 from the germline V gene are SGHDN and FVKESK. The CDR3 DNA reads as TGTGCCAGCAGCTTACCGGGACAGGGATCGAGCTATGGCTACACCTTC. Translation gives CASSLPGQGSSYGYTF.

This clone was found a few times. This chain uses TRBV10-3 with TRBJ1-3, with 8 bases fitting TRBD1. Per germline, CDR1 ENHRY and CDR2 SYGVKD. Losses at the gene ends were 6 bases for V and 4 bases for J; bases not matched to a gene: 5. The CDR3 has 14 amino acids. The CDR3 loop is CAIRTGVLGNTIYF. The CDR3 DNA reads as TGTGCCATCAGGACAGGGGTTTTGGGAAACACCATATATTTT.

The chain couples TRBV5-4 to TRBJ1-6; no definite D call. Deletions cut 4 bases from V and 1 base from J, with 12 bases between. CDR3 length equals 16 residues. CDR1 is SGHNT and CDR2 is YYREEE in the germline V gene (reference sequence). The CDR3 bases are TGTGCCAGCAGCCCCATGGGAGCATCCTATAATTCACCCCTCCACTTT. This sequence encodes CASSPMGASYNSPLHF.

The rearrangement links TRBV6-5 to TRBJ2-7; TRBD1 matches at 9 bases. With 2 bases clipped from V and 5 bases from J, the junction kept 10 bases outside the gene matches. The CDR3 loop spans 16 amino acids. Per the germline V gene, CDR1 is MNHEY and CDR2 is SVGAGI. CDR3 bases: TGTGCCAGCAGTTACAGTTCTTCGAGGACAGGGGACGAGCAGTACTTC. Translated: CASSYSSSRTGDEQYF.

This sequence joins TRBV6-1 and TRBJ2-5; possible D gene TRBD1, 5 bases. The CDR3 loop spans 15 amino acids. Germline loops: CDR1 MNHNS, CDR2 SASEGT. V dropped 2 bases and J dropped 1 base, with 11 bases sitting between them. The chain's CDR3 is CASSEQAGFQETQYF. Written as DNA, the CDR3 is TGTGCCAGCAGTGAACAAGCAGGGTTCCAAGAGACCCAGTACTTC.

J is TRBJ1-6 and V is TRBV5-3, with no clear D. TRBV5-3 is an open reading frame whose function is uncertain. V lost 4 bases and J lost 0, with 17 bases in between. This CDR3 has 18 amino acids. The CDR3 protein is CARSGGRRVSSYNSPLHF. CDR3 DNA sequence: TGTGCCAGAAGCGGAGGGAGAAGGGTGAGCTCCTATAATTCACCCCTCCACTTT.